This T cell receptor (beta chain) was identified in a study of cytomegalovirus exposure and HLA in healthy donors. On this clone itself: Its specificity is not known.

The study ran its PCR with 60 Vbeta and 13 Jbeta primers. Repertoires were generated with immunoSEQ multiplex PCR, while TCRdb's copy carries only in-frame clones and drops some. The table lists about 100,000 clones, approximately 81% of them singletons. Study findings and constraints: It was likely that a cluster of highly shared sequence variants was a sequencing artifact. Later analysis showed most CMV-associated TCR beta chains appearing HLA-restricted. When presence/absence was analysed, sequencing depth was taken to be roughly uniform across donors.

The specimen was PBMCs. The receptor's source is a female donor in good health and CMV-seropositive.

The CDR3 sequence: CASSSRLAGETAQYF. The CDR3 region has the DNA TGTGCCAGCAGCTCGAGACTAGCGGGAGAGACAGCGCAGTATTTT. The chain combines TRBV7-6 with TRBJ2-3; 12 nucleotides align to TRBD2. V lost 4 bases and J lost 10; bases outside the gene matches: 9. CDR3 length: 15 residues. The V gene's germline CDR1 is SGHVS and CDR2 FNYEAQ.